Each of the 32 T cell receptor beta chains below was sequenced from the same sample in a study of T-cell memory formation after mild COVID-19 (dated by TCRdb to about 2021). The library was generated by 5' RACE. Data came from an Illumina NovaSeq 6000. TCRdb took the public reads, trimmed them with fastp at Q25, ran MiXCR for clone calling and kept in-frame beta chains. Here each entry gathers all rows of one CDR3 protein and keeps the most common genes and DNA. The sample table contains 250,000 to 300,000 distinct CDR3 sequences; only one count was recorded for 8.2% of them. The ten largest clonotypes hold roughly 22% of the sample. Sequences were obtained from PBMCs or a T cell subset sorted from them (not recorded which). These receptors all stem from a man aged 18 to 30 who had mild COVID-19 (a few samples of this study predate the infection). The sample titles of this study are shuffled in the database, so cell type and time point are left out; the donor was told from shared clones.

The V gene is TRBV6-2 or TRBV6-3, the J gene TRBJ1-1, with 9 bases fitting TRBD1. CDR3 length: 12 residues. Germline-derived CDR1 and CDR2 are MNHEY and SVGEGT. The V gene end was trimmed by 6 bases and the J gene end by 7 bases; junction bases not matched to a gene: 3. This chain's CDR3 is CASSQTGGEAFF. DNA of the CDR3: TGTGCCAGCAGCCAGACAGGGGGTGAAGCTTTCTTT.

J is TRBJ2-2 and V is TRBV2, with 12 bases identical to TRBD2. Trimming cost V 4 bases and J 6 bases; bases outside gene matches: 3. Germline V CDR1 and CDR2: SNHLY, FYNNEI. CDR3 size: 15 residues. CDR3 DNA sequence: TGTGCCAGCAGTGTCCTAGCGGGGGGGTCCGGGGAGCTGTTTTTT. Translating gives CASSVLAGGSGELFF.

This clonotype was seen a handful of times. J is TRBJ2-5 and V is TRBV7-2; the match to TRBD2 covers 14 bases. The CDR3 extends over 16 amino acids. Trimming cost V 5 bases and J 3 bases; bases outside gene matches: 5. Germline CDR1 SGHTA, CDR2 FQGNSA. The CDR3 DNA is TGTGCCAGCAGCCCCCAGGGACTAGCGGGGGAAGAGACCCAGTACTTC. Translating it yields CASSPQGLAGEETQYF.

This clonotype showed up just a few times. The V call is TRBV4-1, the J call TRBJ2-7; 13 nucleotides agree with TRBD2. Germline V lookup: CDR1 MGHRA, CDR2 YSYEKL. The CDR3 spans 15 residues. V was clipped by 1 base and J by 7 bases; unmatched bases: 4. The CDR3 reads CASSQVLAGGREQYV. The CDR3 DNA reads as TGCGCCAGCAGCCAAGTACTAGCGGGGGGGCGTGAGCAGTACGTC.

The chain uses TRBV5-1 and TRBJ2-3; 8 positions match TRBD2. Germline-derived CDR1 and CDR2 are SGHRS and YFSETQ. This CDR3 has 15 amino acids. Trimming at V came to 4 bases and at J to 3 bases, leaving 7 bases not matched to a gene. As DNA, the CDR3 is TGCGCCAGCAGCCAACGGGGGGGCGGGACAGATACGCAGTATTTT. This translates into CASSQRGGGTDTQYF.

The CDR3 loop is CASSDRGITGELFF. Written as DNA, the CDR3 is TGTGCCAGCAGCGACAGGGGGATCACCGGGGAGCTGTTTTTT. The rearrangement links TRBV7-9 to TRBJ2-2; 9 nucleotides match TRBD1. Trimming took 5 bases from V and 4 from J; bases not matched to a gene: 2. This CDR3 has 14 residues. Germline V gene sequence: CDR1 SEHNR, CDR2 FQNEAQ (reference sequence).

This clonotype was observed a handful of times. The J gene is TRBJ2-7, the V gene TRBV5-6; weak D call: TRBD1 (5 bases). This CDR3 has 15 amino acids. Trimming took 0 bases from V and 2 from J, leaving 12 bases between them. Germline loops: CDR1 SGHDT, CDR2 YYEEEE. The CDR3, as DNA: TGTGCCAGCAGCTTGGGGGCAGGGCCGACCTACGAGCAGTACTTC. Protein product: CASSLGAGPTYEQYF.

This clonotype has only a few counts. The V gene is TRBV18, the J gene TRBJ1-1; no clear D gene. The CDR3 has 12 residues. The germline V gene has CDR1 KGHSH and CDR2 LQKENI. Trimming took off 2 bases at V and 6 bases at J, with 7 bases between the two ends. CDR3 loop: CASSPTTSEAFF. CDR3 nucleotide sequence: TGTGCCAGCTCACCAACTACATCTGAAGCTTTCTTT.

This clonotype turned up a few times. This chain connects TRBV5-1 to TRBJ1-2; 7 positions agree with TRBD1. In germline, CDR1 is SGHRS, CDR2 YFSETQ. The CDR3 has 14 residues. The V and J ends lost 1 base and 2 bases, in that order; junction bases with no gene match: 2. The CDR3: CASSLQGQNYGYTF. DNA of the CDR3: TGCGCCAGCAGCTTGCAGGGACAGAACTATGGCTACACCTTC.

In this sample, this clonotype turned up a few times. V usage is TRBV6-6 and J usage is TRBJ1-3; perhaps TRBD1 as D (5 bases). This CDR3 spans 16 amino acids. Trimming shortened V by 6 bases and J by 2 bases, and 17 bases separated the two germline ends. CDR1 is MNHNY and CDR2 is SVGAGI in the germline V gene (reference sequence). CDR3 region: CASSLHDSIAGNTIYF. As DNA, the CDR3 is TGTGCCAGCAGCCTACACGACAGTATTGCTGGAAACACCATATATTTT.

This clonotype showed up many times. This chain uses TRBV6-5 with TRBJ2-5, with D possibly being TRBD2 (5 bases). The V end lost 0 bases, the J end lost 1 base, and 6 bases lay between the germline ends. The CDR3 is 14 residues long. The germline V gene has CDR1 MNHEY and CDR2 SVGAGI. CDR3 region: CASSYSGVQETQYF. The CDR3 bases are TGTGCCAGCAGTTACTCCGGGGTCCAAGAGACCCAGTACTTC.

The genes are TRBV7-9 and TRBJ2-2, with TRBD1 matching 8 bases. Germline V gene sequence: CDR1 SEHNR, CDR2 FQNEAQ (reference sequence). J gave up 5 bases and V 5 bases, and 10 bases lay outside the gene matches. The CDR3 covers 16 residues. The CDR3 reads CASSDQDRDRTGELFF. DNA for the CDR3: TGTGCCAGCAGCGACCAGGACAGGGATCGGACCGGGGAGCTGTTTTTT.

CDR3 sequence: CASRTTGQNNYGYTF. CDR3 nucleotide sequence: TGTGCCAGCAGGACAACGGGACAGAATAACTATGGCTACACCTTC. The chain has TRBV6-5 and TRBJ1-2, with 7 bases fitting TRBD1. CDR1 is MNHEY, CDR2 SVGAGI, per germline. With 6 bases clipped from V and 1 base from J, the junction kept 8 bases outside the gene matches. There are 15 residues in the CDR3.

The CDR3 DNA sequence: TGTGCCAGCAGGTCCGAATCAGGGATCTCCTACAATGAGCAGTTCTTC. Protein sequence: CASRSESGISYNEQFF. The chain links TRBV5-4 to TRBJ2-1; D may be TRBD1 (5 bases). This CDR3 is built from 16 residues. Germline values: CDR1 SGHNT, CDR2 YYREEE (reference sequence). V lost 5 bases, J lost 0 bases, and 15 bases lay in between.

The CDR3 spells CASSYGGGPSYEQYF. CDR3 sequence (DNA): TGTGCCAGCAGTTACGGCGGGGGACCCTCCTACGAGCAGTACTTC. V gene TRBV6-5 combines with J gene TRBJ2-7; 7 nucleotides match TRBD2. V was pared by 2 bases and J by 0 bases, with 4 bases of the junction left unmatched. Germline CDR1 and CDR2: MNHEY and SVGAGI. The CDR3 totals 15 residues.

This clonotype was counted ten times or more. The chain recombines TRBV6-1 with TRBJ2-7; 7 nucleotides match TRBD1. The V and J ends lost 8 bases and 5 bases, in that order; junction bases with no gene match: 6. This CDR3 has 12 amino acids. Germline CDR1 is MNHNS and CDR2 is SASEGT. CDR3 amino acids: CASLLQGNEQYF. In DNA, the CDR3 is TGTGCCAGCCTCCTACAGGGGAACGAGCAGTACTTC.

This clonotype has more than one count but fewer than ten. This chain joins TRBV15 and TRBJ1-5, with D unclear. With 1 base removed from V and 0 bases from J, the gap between germline ends came to 7 bases. The CDR3 consists of 15 residues. Germline CDR1 is LNHNV and CDR2 is YYDKDF (reference sequence). The CDR3 bases are TGTGCCACCAGCAGAGCCAGCTATAGCAATCAGCCCCAGCATTTT. This codes for CATSRASYSNQPQHF.

This clonotype was detected only a few times. The chain carries TRBV7-9 and TRBJ2-1; unclear D gene. V lost 5 bases to trimming and J lost 9 bases, with 14 bases between them. Germline V gene data show CDR1 as SEHNR and CDR2 as FQNEAQ (reference sequence). This CDR3 has 13 residues. The chain's CDR3 is CASSPPRIGEQFF. In nucleotides, the CDR3 is TGTGCCAGCAGCCCCCCGCGAATTGGTGAGCAGTTCTTC.

This clonotype was seen repeatedly, ten times or more. CDR3 region: CASSLTRSYEQYF. The CDR3 region has the DNA TGTGCCAGCAGCTTGACAAGGTCCTACGAGCAGTACTTC. This rearrangement joins TRBV11-2 to TRBJ2-7; D unresolved. The CDR3 is made up of 13 amino acids. V was pared by 3 bases and J by 1 base, with 7 bases between. The germline CDR1 and CDR2 sequences are SGHAT and FQNNGV.

In its sample, this clonotype was seen a few times. The genes are TRBV5-1 and TRBJ2-7; TRBD1 aligns across 8 bases. This CDR3 has 14 residues. Per germline, CDR1 SGHRS and CDR2 YFSETQ. The ends lost 5 bases at V and 7 bases at J; junction bases unmatched: 11. The DNA of the CDR3 is TGCGCCAGCAGGGGGGACAGGACCCGGGGGGAGCAGTACTTC. Its translation: CASRGDRTRGEQYF.

V is TRBV24-1 and J is TRBJ1-1; 8 nucleotides align to TRBD1. Looked up from germline, CDR1 is KGHDR and CDR2 is SFDVKD. The CDR3 totals 14 residues. V trimming: 2 bases; J trimming: 9 bases; junction bases outside the gene matches: 7. DNA for the CDR3: TGTGCCACCAGTGATTCATGGACAGGGAGGAAAGCTTTCTTT. Its protein product is CATSDSWTGRKAFF.

This clonotype was counted many times. The rearrangement joins TRBV5-1 to TRBJ2-3; 13 nucleotides line up with TRBD2. Germline-derived CDR1 and CDR2 are SGHRS and YFSETQ. This CDR3 comprises 16 residues. V trimming: 3 bases; J trimming: 1 base; junction bases outside the gene matches: 2. The chain's CDR3 is CASSSGTSGGTDTQYF. The CDR3 DNA reads as TGCGCCAGCAGCTCGGGGACTAGCGGGGGCACAGATACGCAGTATTTT.

This clonotype was detected only a few times. The chain recombines TRBV6-5 with TRBJ2-5; TRBD2 matches 12 bases. V lost 4 bases, J lost 10 bases, and 13 bases stayed unmatched. From germline, CDR1 is MNHEY and CDR2 SVGAGI. CDR3 size: 16 residues. In DNA form, the CDR3 reads TGTGCCAGCAGTTCACTAGCGGGGGGCCTCCTAGGGATCCAGTACTTC. This gives the protein CASSSLAGGLLGIQYF.

V is TRBV4-3 and J is TRBJ2-1; TRBD2 matches at 9 bases. The CDR3 length is 13 residues. CDR1 and CDR2 (germline): LGHNA, YSLEER. CDR3 in amino acids: CAAGRGGRNEQFF. CDR3 DNA sequence: TGCGCGGCGGGGCGGGGGGGCCGCAATGAGCAGTTCTTC.

The sample holds a few counts of this clonotype. This chain connects TRBV6-2 or TRBV6-3 to TRBJ2-7; D might be TRBD1 (5 bases). CDR3 length: 13 amino acids. The V gene's germline CDR1 is MNHEY and CDR2 SVGEGT. V lost 4 bases to trimming and J lost 0 bases, with 7 bases between them. CDR3 bases: TGTGCCAGCAGTTCCACAGGCTCCTACGAGCAGTACGTC. Protein: CASSSTGSYEQYV.

This clonotype was detected only a few times. V is TRBV9 and J is TRBJ1-2, with 9 bases matching TRBD1. The V gene's germline CDR1 is SGDLS and CDR2 YYNGEE. This CDR3 is 15 amino acids long. V gave up 1 base and J gave up 6 bases; unmatched junction bases: 7. Here the CDR3 reads CASSVTTGGVDGYTF. As DNA, the CDR3 is TGTGCCAGCAGCGTAACTACAGGGGGCGTTGATGGCTACACCTTC.

The CDR3 protein is CASSDFVVNTEAFF. CDR3 coding DNA: TGTGCCAGCAGTGACTTTGTTGTGAACACTGAAGCTTTCTTT. The chain employs TRBV2 and TRBJ1-1, with D uncertain. The V gene's germline CDR1 is SNHLY and CDR2 FYNNEI. The CDR3 loop spans 14 amino acids. Trimming removed 3 bases from V and 0 bases from J, with 8 bases in between.

This clonotype was observed a handful of times. The chain has TRBV7-9 and TRBJ1-5, with 7 bases fitting TRBD1. The ends lost 2 bases at V and 7 bases at J; junction bases unmatched: 5. The CDR3 is 14 amino acids. Per germline, CDR1 SEHNR and CDR2 FQNEAQ (reference sequence). The DNA for the CDR3 is TGTGCCAGCAGCTTACAGGGGGGCGAGCAGCCCCAGCATTTT. Encoded protein: CASSLQGGEQPQHF.

This clonotype has more than one count but fewer than ten. The CDR3 is CASSMGSLDEQYF. The DNA for the CDR3 is TGTGCCAGTAGTATGGGCAGCCTAGACGAGCAGTACTTC. V and J are TRBV19 and TRBJ2-7, with D unresolved. Deletions cut 3 bases from V and 5 bases from J, with 11 bases between. Looked up from germline, CDR1 is LNHDA and CDR2 is SQIVND (reference sequence). The CDR3 has 13 amino acids. Using reference TRBV19 and TRBJ2-7 for the parts outside the CDR3, the full variable domain is DGGITQSPKYLFRKEGQNVTLSCEQNLNHDAMYWYRQDPGQGLRLIYYSQIVNDFQKGDIAEGYSVSREKKESFPLTVTSAQKNPTAFYLCASSMGSLDEQYFGPGTRLTVT.

This chain links TRBV12-3 or TRBV12-4 with TRBJ2-5; D is unresolved. The CDR3 is 12 residues long. V shed 5 bases and J shed 5 bases, with 9 bases lying between them. CDR3 region: CASSTDFETQYF. CDR3 in DNA: TGTGCCAGCAGTACAGATTTTGAGACCCAGTACTTC.

The table lists this clonotype with a few counts. The chain is built from TRBV10-3 and TRBJ1-2; 8 nucleotides line up with TRBD1. The germline V gene encodes CDR1 ENHRY and CDR2 SYGVKD. The CDR3 has 12 residues. The junction had 2 bases not matched to a gene; V was cut back by 4 bases and J by 7 bases. CDR3: CAISGQGAGYTF. DNA of the CDR3: TGTGCCATCAGTGGGCAGGGGGCTGGCTACACCTTC.

This clonotype has ten or more counts. This rearrangement joins TRBV5-1 to TRBJ2-1; no clear D gene. The CDR3 contains 13 residues. The V and J ends lost 7 bases and 7 bases respectively, with 15 bases between them. Germline lookup yields CDR1 SGHRS and CDR2 YFSETQ. The CDR3 sequence is CASAFLGGNEQFF. Here the CDR3 DNA reads TGCGCCAGCGCCTTTTTGGGTGGAAATGAGCAGTTCTTC.